These T cell receptor beta chains were read from a single sample in a study of OX40 agonist ivuxolimab in advanced cancers. TCRdb's copy holds only in-frame clones and misses some; the assay was immunoSEQ multiplex PCR. The sample has over 45,000 clones, about 89% seen once. The material was CD4+ or CD8+ T cells sorted from blood, obtained in a trial of the OX40 agonist ivuxolimab. All receptors derive from an adult with an advanced solid tumor such as melanoma, head and neck, liver or kidney cancer. The CDR3 runs from the conserved cysteine through the conserved F or W. The D gene is left open where the match is weak. Clone size is given for some rows only: seen once, a few or many times, or a class if the clone is expanded.

V gene,J gene,D gene,clone size,CDR3 protein,CDR3 DNA
TRBV5-1,TRBJ2-5,-,-,CASSLEYPEGVGETQYF,TGCGCCAGCAGCTTGGAGTATCCTGAGGGAGTGGGGGAGACCCAGTACTTC
TRBV6-6,TRBJ2-1,-,-,CASRPRGSSYNEQFF,TGTGCCAGCAGACCCCGGGGTAGCTCCTACAATGAGCAGTTCTTC
TRBV19,TRBJ2-3,TRBD2,-,CASTTSGSTDTQYF,TGTGCCAGCACCACTAGCGGGAGCACAGATACGCAGTATTTT
TRBV6-6,TRBJ2-7,TRBD2,few,CASSYSGGWGYEQYF,TGTGCCAGCAGTTACAGCGGGGGATGGGGCTACGAGCAGTACTTC
TRBV29-1,TRBJ1-2,-,-,CSVADGNYGYTF,TGCAGCGTAGCGGACGGTAACTATGGCTACACCTTC
TRBV5-6,TRBJ2-5,TRBD1,-,CASSTGQGDETQYF,TGTGCCAGCAGCACCGGACAGGGGGACGAGACCCAGTACTTC
TRBV5-6,TRBJ1-1,-,-,CASSKRGFVLNTEAFF,TGTGCCAGCAGCAAGCGAGGGTTTGTTTTGAACACTGAAGCTTTCTTT
TRBV19,TRBJ1-5,-,-,CASSIFAEGVEPQHF,TGTGCCAGTAGTATCTTCGCAGAGGGGGTCGAGCCCCAGCATTTT
TRBV6-6,TRBJ2-7,-,-,CASSYSIDSHEQYF,TGTGCCAGCAGTTACTCGATTGACAGCCACGAGCAGTACTTC
TRBV19,TRBJ1-5,TRBD1,-,CASSGTGFNQPQHF,TGTGCCAGTTCCGGGACAGGGTTCAATCAGCCCCAGCATTTT
TRBV7-9,TRBJ2-7,-,-,CASSPRDNSYEQYF,TGTGCCAGCAGCCCCAGAGACAATTCCTACGAGCAGTACTTC
TRBV27,TRBJ2-3,-,-,CASSFLQHDPSTDTQYF,TGTGCCAGCAGTTTTTTGCAGCACGACCCTAGCACAGATACGCAGTATTTT
TRBV19,TRBJ2-3,-,-,CASSISGYQTDTQYF,TGTGCCAGTAGTATATCAGGGTACCAGACAGATACGCAGTATTTT
TRBV6-5,TRBJ1-1,TRBD1,-,CASSLQGFGTEAFF,TGTGCCAGCAGTTTACAGGGGTTTGGCACTGAAGCTTTCTTT
TRBV7-9,TRBJ2-2,-,-,CASSLGAGELFF,TGTGCCAGCAGCTTAGGAGCCGGGGAGCTGTTTTTT
TRBV6-5,TRBJ2-7,TRBD1,-,CASSWDRAYEQYF,TGTGCCAGCAGTTGGGACAGGGCCTACGAGCAGTACTTC
TRBV19,TRBJ2-7,-,once,CASSIKGPGHEQYF,TGTGCCAGTAGTATAAAGGGGCCGGGCCACGAGCAGTACTTC
TRBV2,TRBJ2-2,-,-,CASSEENWRFSGELFF,TGTGCCAGCAGTGAGGAAAATTGGAGATTCTCCGGGGAGCTGTTTTTT
TRBV10-2,TRBJ1-5,TRBD1,-,CASSGDSSNQPQHF,TGCGCCAGCAGTGGGGACAGTAGCAATCAGCCCCAGCATTTT
TRBV19,TRBJ2-6,-,-,CASSIEAYSGANVLTF,TGTGCCAGTAGTATAGAGGCGTACTCTGGGGCCAACGTCCTGACTTTC
TRBV6-1,TRBJ2-7,-,-,CASSEEGDIYEQYF,TGTGCCAGCAGTGAAGAGGGAGACATCTACGAGCAGTACTTC
TRBV2,TRBJ1-2,-,-,CASSPPRRGDGYTF,TGTGCCAGCAGTCCACCGCGTAGGGGAGATGGCTACACCTTC
TRBV4-1,TRBJ2-1,TRBD2,-,CASSQEEASGGFYNEQFF,TGCGCCAGCAGCCAAGAGGAGGCTAGCGGGGGGTTTTACAATGAGCAGTTCTTC
TRBV27,TRBJ2-1,TRBD2,-,CASKLTAGGGTLDYNEQFF,TGTGCCAGTAAGCTGACAGCGGGGGGCGGAACCCTCGACTACAATGAGCAGTTCTTC
TRBV27,TRBJ1-5,-,-,CASSLSPGGGQPQHF,TGTGCCAGCAGTCTCTCCCCGGGGGGGGGTCAGCCCCAGCATTTT
TRBV15,TRBJ1-5,-,few,CATSYTGGGNQPQHF,TGTGCCACCAGCTACACTGGTGGCGGCAATCAGCCCCAGCATTTT
TRBV15,TRBJ2-4,-,-,CATSREGVENIQYF,TGTGCCACCAGCAGAGAAGGGGTGGAAAACATTCAGTACTTC
TRBV7-9,TRBJ2-5,TRBD2,-,CASSSGLAGGRGETQYF,TGTGCCAGCAGCTCTGGACTAGCGGGAGGTCGGGGAGAGACCCAGTACTTC
TRBV28,TRBJ1-1,TRBD1,-,CASSVEQGNYNTEAFF,TGTGCCAGCAGTGTGGAACAGGGGAACTATAACACTGAAGCTTTCTTT